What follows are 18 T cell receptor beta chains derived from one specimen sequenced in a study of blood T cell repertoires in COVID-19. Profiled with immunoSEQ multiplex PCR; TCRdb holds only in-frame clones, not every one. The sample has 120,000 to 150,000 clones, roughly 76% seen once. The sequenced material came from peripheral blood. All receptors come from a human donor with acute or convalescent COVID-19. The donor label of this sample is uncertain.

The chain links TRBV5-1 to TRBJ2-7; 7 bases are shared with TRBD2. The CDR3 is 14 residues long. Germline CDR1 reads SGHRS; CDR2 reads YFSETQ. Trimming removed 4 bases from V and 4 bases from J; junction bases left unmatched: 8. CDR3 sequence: CASSRDPGGYEQYF. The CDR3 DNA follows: TGCGCCAGCAGCCGGGACCCCGGGGGGTACGAGCAGTACTTC.

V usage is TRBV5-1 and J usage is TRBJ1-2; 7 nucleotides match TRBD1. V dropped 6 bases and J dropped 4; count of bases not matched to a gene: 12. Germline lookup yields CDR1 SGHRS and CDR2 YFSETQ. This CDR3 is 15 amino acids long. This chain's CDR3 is CASTDLGQELYGYTF. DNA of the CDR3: TGCGCCAGCACCGACTTAGGACAGGAGCTCTATGGCTACACCTTC. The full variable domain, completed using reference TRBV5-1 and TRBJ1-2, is KAGVTQTPRYLIKTRGQQVTLSCSPISGHRSVSWYQQTPGQGLQFLFEYFSETQRNKGNFPGRFSGRQFSNSRSEMNVSTLELGDSALYLCASTDLGQELYGYTFGSGTRLTVV.

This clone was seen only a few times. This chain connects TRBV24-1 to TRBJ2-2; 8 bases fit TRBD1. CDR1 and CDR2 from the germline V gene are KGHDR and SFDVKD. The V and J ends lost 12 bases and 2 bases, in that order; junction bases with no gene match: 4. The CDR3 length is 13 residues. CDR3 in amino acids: CASQGANTGELFF. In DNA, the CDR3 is TGTGCCTCCCAGGGGGCTAACACCGGGGAGCTGTTTTTT.

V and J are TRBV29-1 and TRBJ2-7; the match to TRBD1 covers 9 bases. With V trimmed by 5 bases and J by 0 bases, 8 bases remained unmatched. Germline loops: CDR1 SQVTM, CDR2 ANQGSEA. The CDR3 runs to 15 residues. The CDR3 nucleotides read TGCAGCGTTCAAACTGGGGACAGGGACTCCTACGAGCAGTACTTC. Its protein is CSVQTGDRDSYEQYF.

In DNA form, the CDR3 reads TGTGCCACCAGTGACCACCCGGGACAGGGGGCTAGGAACTATGGCTACACCTTC. It encodes CATSDHPGQGARNYGYTF. The gene calls are TRBV24-1 and TRBJ1-2, with TRBD1 matching over 12 bases. The V segment lost 4 bases and the J segment 2 bases; nucleotides outside the gene matches: 10. Germline V lookup: CDR1 KGHDR, CDR2 SFDVKD. The CDR3 loop spans 18 amino acids.

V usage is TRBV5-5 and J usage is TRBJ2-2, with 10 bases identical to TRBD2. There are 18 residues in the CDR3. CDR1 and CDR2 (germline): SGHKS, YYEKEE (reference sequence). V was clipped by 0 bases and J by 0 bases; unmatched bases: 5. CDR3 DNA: TGTGCCAGCAGCTTGGCCGCGACTAGCGGGCCGAACACCGGGGAGCTGTTTTTT. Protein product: CASSLAATSGPNTGELFF.

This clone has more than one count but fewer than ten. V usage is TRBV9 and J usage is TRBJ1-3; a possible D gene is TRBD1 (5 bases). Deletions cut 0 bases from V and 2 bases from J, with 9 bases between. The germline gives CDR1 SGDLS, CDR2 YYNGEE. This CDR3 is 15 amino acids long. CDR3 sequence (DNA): TGTGCCAGCAGCGTAGGCTGGACACCTGGAAACACCATATATTTT. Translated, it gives CASSVGWTPGNTIYF. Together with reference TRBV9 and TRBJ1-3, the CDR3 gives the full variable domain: DSGVTQTPKHLITATGQRVTLRCSPRSGDLSVYWYQQSLDQGLQFLIQYYNGEERAKGNILERFSAQQFPDLHSELNLSSLELGDSALYFCASSVGWTPGNTIYFGEGSWLTVV.

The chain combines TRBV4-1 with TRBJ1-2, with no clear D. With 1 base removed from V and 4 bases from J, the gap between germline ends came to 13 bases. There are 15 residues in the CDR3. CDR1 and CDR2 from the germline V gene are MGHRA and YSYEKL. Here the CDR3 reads CASSQVSSQLYGYTF. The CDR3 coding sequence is TGCGCCAGCAGCCAAGTTTCATCACAGCTCTATGGCTACACCTTC.

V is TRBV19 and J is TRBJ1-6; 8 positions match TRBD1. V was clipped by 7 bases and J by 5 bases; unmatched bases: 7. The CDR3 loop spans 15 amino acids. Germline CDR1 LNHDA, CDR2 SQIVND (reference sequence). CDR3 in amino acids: CASNPDRADNSPLHF. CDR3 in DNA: TGTGCCAGTAACCCGGACAGGGCAGATAATTCACCCCTCCACTTT.

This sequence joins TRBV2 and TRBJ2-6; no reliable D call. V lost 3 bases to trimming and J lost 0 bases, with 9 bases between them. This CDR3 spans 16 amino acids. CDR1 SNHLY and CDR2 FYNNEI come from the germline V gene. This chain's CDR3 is CASSESLVSGANVLTF. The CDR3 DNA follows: TGTGCCAGCAGTGAGAGCTTAGTCTCTGGGGCCAACGTCCTGACTTTC.

CDR3 protein: CASSAGWAEAFF. CDR3 in DNA: TGCGCCAGCAGCGCGGGTTGGGCTGAAGCTTTCTTT. The rearrangement joins TRBV5-1 to TRBJ1-1; no definite D call. The CDR3 length is 12 residues. Trimming cost V 4 bases and J 6 bases, with 10 bases left between them. Per germline, CDR1 SGHRS and CDR2 YFSETQ.

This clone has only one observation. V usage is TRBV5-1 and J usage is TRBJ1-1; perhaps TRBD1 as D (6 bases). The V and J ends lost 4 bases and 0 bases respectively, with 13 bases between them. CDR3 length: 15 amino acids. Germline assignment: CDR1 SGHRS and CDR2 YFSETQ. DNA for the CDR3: TGCGCCAGCAGCCTCCTACAGGGAATGAACACTGAAGCTTTCTTT. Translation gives CASSLLQGMNTEAFF.

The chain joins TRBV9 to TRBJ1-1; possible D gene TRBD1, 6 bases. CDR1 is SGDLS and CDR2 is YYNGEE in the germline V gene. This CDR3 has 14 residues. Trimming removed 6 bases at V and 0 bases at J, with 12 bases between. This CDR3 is CASTAGQMNTEAFF. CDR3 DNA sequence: TGTGCCAGCACCGCTGGACAGATGAACACTGAAGCTTTCTTT.

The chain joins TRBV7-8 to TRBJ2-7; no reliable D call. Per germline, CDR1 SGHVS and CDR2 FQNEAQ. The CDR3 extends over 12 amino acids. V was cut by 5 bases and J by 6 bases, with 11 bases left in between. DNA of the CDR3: TGTGCCAGCAGCCCCAGGATGGCCGAGCAGTACGTC. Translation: CASSPRMAEQYV.

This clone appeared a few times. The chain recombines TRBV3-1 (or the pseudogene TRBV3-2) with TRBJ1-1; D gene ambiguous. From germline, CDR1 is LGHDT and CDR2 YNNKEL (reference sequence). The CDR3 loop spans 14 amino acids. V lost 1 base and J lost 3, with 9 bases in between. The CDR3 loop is CASSQVAADTEAFF. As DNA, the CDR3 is TGTGCCAGCAGCCAAGTCGCGGCAGACACTGAAGCTTTCTTT.

The CDR3: CASSPRGGPPDTQYF. The CDR3 DNA reads as TGTGCCAGCAGCCCCCGGGGGGGCCCCCCGGATACGCAGTATTTT. J is TRBJ2-3 and V is TRBV6-5, with 8 bases matching TRBD2. The germline gives CDR1 MNHEY, CDR2 SVGAGI. The V and J ends lost 6 bases and 6 bases, in that order; junction bases with no gene match: 11. This CDR3 spans 15 amino acids.

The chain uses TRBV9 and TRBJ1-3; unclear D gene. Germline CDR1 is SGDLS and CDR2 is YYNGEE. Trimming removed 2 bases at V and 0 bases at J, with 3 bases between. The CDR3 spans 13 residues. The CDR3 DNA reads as TGTGCCAGCAGCGTGAGCTCTGGAAACACCATATATTTT. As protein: CASSVSSGNTIYF.

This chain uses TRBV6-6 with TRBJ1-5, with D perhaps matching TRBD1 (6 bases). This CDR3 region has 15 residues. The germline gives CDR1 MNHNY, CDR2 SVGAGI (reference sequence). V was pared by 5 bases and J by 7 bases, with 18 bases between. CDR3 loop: CASSPAQGLGQPQHF. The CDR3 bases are TGTGCCAGCAGTCCGGCCCAGGGGTTGGGGCAGCCCCAGCATTTT.